The rows below give T cell receptor beta chains drawn from one sample of a study of OX40 agonist ivuxolimab in advanced cancers. Libraries were prepared by immunoSEQ multiplex PCR; TCRdb keeps only in-frame clonotypes and omits some of them. Of about 80,000 clones detected, more than 75% appear once; the ten largest clones hold roughly 0.35%. Specimen: CD4+ or CD8+ T cells sorted from blood, collected in a trial of the OX40 agonist ivuxolimab. The receptors originated from an adult with an advanced solid tumor such as melanoma, head and neck, liver or kidney cancer. Each CDR3 is given with its conserved first and last residue. A D gene is named only where the DNA matches it firmly. Rows give clone size only sometimes, using once, few, many, or a class for an expanded clone.

j_call clone_size v_call d_call cdr3_aa cdr3_nt
TRBJ2-7 - TRBV30 - CAWSVGFTYEQYF TGTGCCTGGAGTGTTGGCTTTACCTACGAGCAGTACTTC
TRBJ1-2 - TRBV7-3 TRBD1 CASSSSTGNIGYTF TGTGCCAGCAGCTCCTCGACAGGGAATATTGGCTACACCTTC
TRBJ1-6 few TRBV5-1 - CASSLELNSPLHF TGCGCCAGCAGCTTGGAGCTGAATTCACCCCTCCACTTT
TRBJ1-3 once TRBV18 - CASSPAASGNTIYF TGTGCCAGCTCACCCGCGGCCTCTGGAAACACCATATATTTT
TRBJ1-1 few TRBV18 - CASSPLQGRTEAFF TGTGCCAGCTCACCACTACAGGGACGCACTGAAGCTTTCTTT
TRBJ1-1 - TRBV5-1 TRBD1 CASSSGTGGVLGNTEAFF TGCGCCAGCAGCAGCGGGACAGGGGGTGTCCTGGGGAACACTGAAGCTTTCTTT
TRBJ2-7 - TRBV28 TRBD2 CASTVAGPSYEQYF TGTGCCAGCACCGTAGCGGGCCCCTCCTACGAGCAGTACTTC
TRBJ2-7 - TRBV29-1 - CSVVLGALWEQYF TGCAGCGTTGTCTTGGGGGCTCTCTGGGAGCAGTACTTC
TRBJ1-2 - TRBV19 - CASSRGPGYGYTF TGTGCCAGTAGTAGAGGGCCAGGCTATGGCTACACCTTC
TRBJ2-2 - TRBV5-1 - CASSLAQNTGELFF TGCGCCAGCAGCTTGGCGCAAAACACCGGGGAGCTGTTTTTT
TRBJ1-1 - TRBV28 - CASSLFSRVGTEAFF TGTGCCAGCAGTTTATTTAGCAGGGTTGGCACTGAAGCTTTCTTT
TRBJ2-1 - TRBV15 TRBD2 CATSTLLAGRYNEQFF TGTGCCACCAGCACCTTACTAGCGGGCAGGTACAATGAGCAGTTCTTC
TRBJ2-5 - TRBV5-1 TRBD2 CASSLVPAGGEETQYF TGCGCCAGCAGCTTGGTTCCAGCGGGGGGGGAAGAGACCCAGTACTTC
TRBJ1-2 - TRBV4-1 TRBD1 CASSHLTGQGAQGYTF TGCGCCAGCAGCCACCTAACGGGACAGGGGGCGCAAGGCTACACCTTC
TRBJ2-7 - TRBV6-1 TRBD2 CASSEAIAGGQGSREQYF TGTGCCAGCAGTGAAGCTATAGCGGGGGGACAAGGATCCCGCGAGCAGTACTTC
TRBJ2-3 - TRBV6-1 - CASSETGAGTDTQYF TGTGCCAGCAGTGAAACTGGGGCCGGCACAGATACGCAGTATTTT
TRBJ1-1 - TRBV5-1 - CASSLGAADSLAFF TGCGCCAGCAGCTTGGGGGCAGCGGACTCTTTGGCTTTCTTT
TRBJ1-5 - TRBV27 - CASSFGGVQPQHF TGTGCCAGCAGTTTTGGGGGGGTTCAGCCCCAGCATTTT
TRBJ1-4 - TRBV14 - CASSPSALNEKLFF TGTGCCAGCAGCCCTTCGGCGCTGAATGAAAAACTGTTTTTT
TRBJ1-1 - TRBV5-1 - CASSRGARNTEAFF TGCGCCAGCAGCAGAGGGGCCCGAAACACTGAAGCTTTCTTT
TRBJ2-1 - TRBV11-2 TRBD2 CASSFRREGHREQFF TGTGCCAGCAGCTTCAGGCGGGAGGGCCACCGTGAGCAGTTCTTC
TRBJ2-5 - TRBV11-3 - CASSSSLRGEETQYF TGTGCCAGCAGCTCCTCACTCAGGGGGGAGGAGACCCAGTACTTC
TRBJ2-3 - TRBV5-1 - CASSLPPDTQYF TGCGCCAGCAGCTTGCCTCCAGATACGCAGTATTTT
TRBJ2-7 - TRBV28 - CASSPGPAYEQYF TGTGCCAGCAGTCCAGGTCCCGCCTACGAGCAGTACTTC
TRBJ2-7 - TRBV4-1 TRBD2 CASSQDSSGRRRSYEQYF TGCGCCAGCAGCCAAGATTCTAGCGGGAGGCGCCGGTCCTACGAGCAGTACTTC
TRBJ2-1 - TRBV9 TRBD1 CASSTGQPYNEQFF TGTGCCAGCAGCACGGGACAGCCTTACAATGAGCAGTTCTTC
TRBJ2-1 - TRBV10-1 TRBD2 CASSPGGSGGSSNEQFF TGCGCCAGCAGTCCGGGAGGTAGCGGGGGAAGTAGTAATGAGCAGTTCTTC
TRBJ1-6 - TRBV2 - CASSSGIYNSPLHF TGTGCCAGCAGTTCGGGGATCTATAATTCACCCCTCCACTTT
TRBJ2-7 - TRBV19 - CASSIDRGYEQYF TGTGCCAGTAGTATAGATCGGGGTTACGAGCAGTACTTC
TRBJ1-4 - TRBV19 - CASSDSLGKSREKLFF TGTGCCAGTAGTGACTCACTGGGGAAATCGAGGGAAAAACTGTTTTTT
TRBJ2-7 - TRBV30 TRBD2 CAWRSGTAYEQYF TGTGCCTGGCGTAGCGGGACCGCCTACGAGCAGTACTTC
TRBJ2-5 - TRBV10-2 - CASTTLGRETQYF TGCGCCAGCACCACTCTAGGGAGGGAGACCCAGTACTTC
TRBJ1-5 - TRBV5-6 - CASSKRVVSNQPQHF TGTGCCAGCAGCAAGAGGGTGGTCAGCAATCAGCCCCAGCATTTT
TRBJ1-5 - TRBV10-2 - CASSEIGYSNQPQHF TGCGCCAGCAGTGAGATCGGTTATAGCAATCAGCCCCAGCATTTT
TRBJ1-1 few TRBV11-2 - CASSLGNSAEAFF TGTGCCAGCAGCTTAGGGAACTCAGCTGAAGCTTTCTTT
TRBJ1-4 - TRBV28 TRBD1 CASSTGGSWTNEKLFF TGTGCCAGCAGTACAGGGGGATCGTGGACTAATGAAAAACTGTTTTTT
TRBJ1-2 - TRBV28 TRBD1 CASRTTGGGVYGYTF TGTGCCAGCAGGACGACAGGGGGCGGGGTCTATGGCTACACCTTC
TRBJ2-2 few TRBV28 - CASSPGYGPNTGELFF TGTGCCAGCAGCCCCGGTTATGGTCCTAACACCGGGGAGCTGTTTTTT
TRBJ2-3 - TRBV7-8 - CASSSLLGGTDTQYF TGTGCCAGCAGCTCTTTGCTGGGGGGCACAGATACGCAGTATTTT
TRBJ2-2 - TRBV5-6 - CASSKELNTGELFF TGTGCCAGCAGCAAGGAGCTAAACACCGGGGAGCTGTTTTTT
TRBJ2-1 - TRBV29-1 - CSGTAGVPSHEQFF TGCAGCGGGACAGCCGGCGTCCCTAGTCATGAGCAGTTCTTC
TRBJ1-6 once TRBV5-4 - CASSFGGNSPLHF TGTGCCAGCAGCTTCGGCGGTAATTCACCCCTCCACTTT
TRBJ2-7 - TRBV5-4 - CASSSPQTGLWVLNF TGTGCCAGCAGCTCCCCCCAAACGGGATTGTGGGTTCTTAACTTC
TRBJ2-5 - TRBV11-2 TRBD2 CASSLGGGSEETQYF TGTGCCAGCAGCTTAGGGGGCGGGAGCGAGGAGACCCAGTACTTC
TRBJ1-1 - TRBV5-1 - CASSEGRLNTEAFF TGCGCCAGCAGCGAGGGACGGCTGAACACTGAAGCTTTCTTT
TRBJ1-1 - TRBV6-1 TRBD1 CASSEPGQGWTEAFF TGTGCCAGCAGTGAACCGGGACAGGGATGGACTGAAGCTTTCTTT